This entry describes one T cell receptor beta chain. Its target is unknown. Germline V gives CDR1 LGHDT, CDR2 YNNKEL (reference sequence). The CDR3 contains 16 residues. V was cut by 5 bases and J by 4 bases, with 21 bases left in between. Genomic DNA template from tumor biopsies or peripheral blood, about 616 ng to 6,500 ng input. This entry is derived from a study of T cells in tumors after PD-1 blockade. Across the study: Daily vismodegib 150 mg continued in a subset of anti-PD-1-treated patients. Blood samples averaged roughly 110,000 templates (range roughly 24,000-290,000) and approximately 35,000 unique clonotypes. General study findings and limits: Some novel exhausted tumor clones appeared in pre-treatment blood, suggesting peripheral recruitment.

TCRdb's copy holds only in-frame clones and misses some; the assay was immunoSEQ multiplex PCR. The data show 61,000 or so clones, with over 75% seen just once and around 15% held by the top ten. The J gene is TRBJ2-7, the V gene TRBV3-1 (or the pseudogene TRBV3-2); perhaps TRBD1 as D (6 bases). This receptor was identified in a human donor with basal cell carcinoma. The sequenced sample was PBMCs, obtained before anti-PD-1 treatment. The CDR3 loop is CASSSRTGQPTYEQYF. For the CDR3, the DNA is TGTGCCAGCAGCTCCCGGACGGGACAACCCACTTACGAGCAGTACTTC.